This T cell receptor (beta chain) was sequenced during a study of shared clonotypes between healthy human individuals. Replicate PCRs for sorted subsets used about 200 ng DNA; this equaled tens of thousands of T cell genomes. Sequencing was performed with immunoSEQ multiplex PCR; in TCRdb, only in-frame clones are kept and a portion is missing. This sample yields 1.4 million to 1.5 million clones, of which more than 95% are seen a single time; roughly 1.1% belongs to the top ten. Whole-study findings and limits: The low donor count limited represented genetic and exposure-history diversity.

Comments on this clone: The target antigen is unknown. Other DNA sequences in this sample translate to the same CDR3.

The CDR3 consists of 16 residues. Germline V gene lookup returns CDR1 KGHSH and CDR2 LQKENI. The V gene lost 1 base and the J gene lost 2 bases, with 11 bases spanning the gap. The chain employs TRBV18 and TRBJ2-2, with D perhaps TRBD2 (5 bases). The sequenced material came from naive CD4+ T cells sorted from blood. Subset indicated: CD45RA+ positively selected. This TCR was recovered from a man younger than 45 in good health. In nucleotides, the CDR3 is TGTGCCAGCTCACCACTACCGGGAACAAACACCGGGGAGCTGTTTTTT. This gives the protein CASSPLPGTNTGELFF.